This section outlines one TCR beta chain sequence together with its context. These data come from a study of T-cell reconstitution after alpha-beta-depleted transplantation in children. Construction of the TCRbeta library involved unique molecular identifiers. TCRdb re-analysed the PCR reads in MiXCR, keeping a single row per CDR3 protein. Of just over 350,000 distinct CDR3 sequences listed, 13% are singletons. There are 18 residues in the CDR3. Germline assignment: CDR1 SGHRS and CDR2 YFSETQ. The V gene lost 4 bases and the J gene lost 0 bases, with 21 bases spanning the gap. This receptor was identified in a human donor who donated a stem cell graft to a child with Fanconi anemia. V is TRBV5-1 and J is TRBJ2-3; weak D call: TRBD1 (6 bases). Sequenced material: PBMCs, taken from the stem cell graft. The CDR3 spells CASSPGTSGSFSTDTQYF. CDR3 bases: TGCGCCAGCAGCCCAGGGACAAGTGGGTCCTTTAGCACAGATACGCAGTATTTT.